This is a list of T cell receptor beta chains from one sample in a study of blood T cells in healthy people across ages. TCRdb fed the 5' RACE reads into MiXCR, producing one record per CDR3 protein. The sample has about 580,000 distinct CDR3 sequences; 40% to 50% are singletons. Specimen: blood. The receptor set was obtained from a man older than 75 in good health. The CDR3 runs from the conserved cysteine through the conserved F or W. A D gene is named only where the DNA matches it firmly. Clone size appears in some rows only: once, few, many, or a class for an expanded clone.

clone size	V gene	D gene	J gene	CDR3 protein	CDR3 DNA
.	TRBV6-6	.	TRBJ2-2	CASSYSARGELFF	TGCGCCAGCAGTTACTCTGCGCGAGGGGAGCTGTTTTTT
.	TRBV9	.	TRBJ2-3	CASSVAGGSPTDTQYF	TGTGCCAGCAGCGTAGCCGGGGGATCTCCCACAGATACGCAGTATTTT
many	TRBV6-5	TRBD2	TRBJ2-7	CASSYGLAGGYYEQYF	TGTGCCAGCAGTTACGGACTAGCGGGGGGATATTACGAGCAGTACTTC
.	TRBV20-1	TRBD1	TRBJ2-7	CSARVMGQVTSYEQYF	TGCAGTGCTAGAGTTATGGGACAGGTCACCTCCTACGAGCAGTACTTC
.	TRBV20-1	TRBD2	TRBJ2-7	CSVFASGSREQYF	TGCAGTGTCTTCGCTAGCGGGAGTAGGGAGCAGTACTTC
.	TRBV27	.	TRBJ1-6	CASSPRQGYSPLHF	TGTGCCAGCAGTCCCCGGCAGGGCTATTCACCCCTCCACTTT
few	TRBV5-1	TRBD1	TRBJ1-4	CASSQDRLGEKLFF	TGCGCCAGCAGCCAGGACAGGTTGGGTGAAAAACTGTTTTTT
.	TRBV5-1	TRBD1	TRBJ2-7	CASSLTGELTYEQYF	TGCGCCAGCAGCTTGACAGGGGAATTAACCTACGAGCAGTACTTC
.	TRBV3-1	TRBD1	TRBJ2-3	CASSQGTGYPDTQYF	TGTGCCAGCAGCCAAGGGACAGGATATCCCGATACGCAGTATTTT
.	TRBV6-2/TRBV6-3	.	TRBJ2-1	CATGKQDQQFF	TGTGCCACGGGGAAGCAGGACCAGCAGTTCTTC
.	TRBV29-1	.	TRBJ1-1	CGVGEFEAFF	TGCGGCGTGGGGGAATTTGAAGCTTTCTTT
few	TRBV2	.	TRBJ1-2	CASSTGGVGYGYTF	TGTGCCAGCAGTACCGGTGGAGTTGGCTATGGCTACACCTTC
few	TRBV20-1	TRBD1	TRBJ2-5	CSATDRGNEQYF	TGCAGTGCTACGGACAGGGGCAATGAGCAGTACTTC
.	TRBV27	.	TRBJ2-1	CASSPRPPGAHNEQFF	TGTGCCAGCAGTCCGCGACCTCCTGGAGCCCACAATGAGCAGTTCTTC
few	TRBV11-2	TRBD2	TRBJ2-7	CASSAGLASNEQYF	TGTGCCAGCAGCGCGGGACTAGCGTCCAACGAGCAGTACTTC
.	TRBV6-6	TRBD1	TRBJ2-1	CASSYSRQGADEQFF	TGTGCCAGCAGTTATAGTCGGCAGGGGGCTGATGAGCAGTTCTTC